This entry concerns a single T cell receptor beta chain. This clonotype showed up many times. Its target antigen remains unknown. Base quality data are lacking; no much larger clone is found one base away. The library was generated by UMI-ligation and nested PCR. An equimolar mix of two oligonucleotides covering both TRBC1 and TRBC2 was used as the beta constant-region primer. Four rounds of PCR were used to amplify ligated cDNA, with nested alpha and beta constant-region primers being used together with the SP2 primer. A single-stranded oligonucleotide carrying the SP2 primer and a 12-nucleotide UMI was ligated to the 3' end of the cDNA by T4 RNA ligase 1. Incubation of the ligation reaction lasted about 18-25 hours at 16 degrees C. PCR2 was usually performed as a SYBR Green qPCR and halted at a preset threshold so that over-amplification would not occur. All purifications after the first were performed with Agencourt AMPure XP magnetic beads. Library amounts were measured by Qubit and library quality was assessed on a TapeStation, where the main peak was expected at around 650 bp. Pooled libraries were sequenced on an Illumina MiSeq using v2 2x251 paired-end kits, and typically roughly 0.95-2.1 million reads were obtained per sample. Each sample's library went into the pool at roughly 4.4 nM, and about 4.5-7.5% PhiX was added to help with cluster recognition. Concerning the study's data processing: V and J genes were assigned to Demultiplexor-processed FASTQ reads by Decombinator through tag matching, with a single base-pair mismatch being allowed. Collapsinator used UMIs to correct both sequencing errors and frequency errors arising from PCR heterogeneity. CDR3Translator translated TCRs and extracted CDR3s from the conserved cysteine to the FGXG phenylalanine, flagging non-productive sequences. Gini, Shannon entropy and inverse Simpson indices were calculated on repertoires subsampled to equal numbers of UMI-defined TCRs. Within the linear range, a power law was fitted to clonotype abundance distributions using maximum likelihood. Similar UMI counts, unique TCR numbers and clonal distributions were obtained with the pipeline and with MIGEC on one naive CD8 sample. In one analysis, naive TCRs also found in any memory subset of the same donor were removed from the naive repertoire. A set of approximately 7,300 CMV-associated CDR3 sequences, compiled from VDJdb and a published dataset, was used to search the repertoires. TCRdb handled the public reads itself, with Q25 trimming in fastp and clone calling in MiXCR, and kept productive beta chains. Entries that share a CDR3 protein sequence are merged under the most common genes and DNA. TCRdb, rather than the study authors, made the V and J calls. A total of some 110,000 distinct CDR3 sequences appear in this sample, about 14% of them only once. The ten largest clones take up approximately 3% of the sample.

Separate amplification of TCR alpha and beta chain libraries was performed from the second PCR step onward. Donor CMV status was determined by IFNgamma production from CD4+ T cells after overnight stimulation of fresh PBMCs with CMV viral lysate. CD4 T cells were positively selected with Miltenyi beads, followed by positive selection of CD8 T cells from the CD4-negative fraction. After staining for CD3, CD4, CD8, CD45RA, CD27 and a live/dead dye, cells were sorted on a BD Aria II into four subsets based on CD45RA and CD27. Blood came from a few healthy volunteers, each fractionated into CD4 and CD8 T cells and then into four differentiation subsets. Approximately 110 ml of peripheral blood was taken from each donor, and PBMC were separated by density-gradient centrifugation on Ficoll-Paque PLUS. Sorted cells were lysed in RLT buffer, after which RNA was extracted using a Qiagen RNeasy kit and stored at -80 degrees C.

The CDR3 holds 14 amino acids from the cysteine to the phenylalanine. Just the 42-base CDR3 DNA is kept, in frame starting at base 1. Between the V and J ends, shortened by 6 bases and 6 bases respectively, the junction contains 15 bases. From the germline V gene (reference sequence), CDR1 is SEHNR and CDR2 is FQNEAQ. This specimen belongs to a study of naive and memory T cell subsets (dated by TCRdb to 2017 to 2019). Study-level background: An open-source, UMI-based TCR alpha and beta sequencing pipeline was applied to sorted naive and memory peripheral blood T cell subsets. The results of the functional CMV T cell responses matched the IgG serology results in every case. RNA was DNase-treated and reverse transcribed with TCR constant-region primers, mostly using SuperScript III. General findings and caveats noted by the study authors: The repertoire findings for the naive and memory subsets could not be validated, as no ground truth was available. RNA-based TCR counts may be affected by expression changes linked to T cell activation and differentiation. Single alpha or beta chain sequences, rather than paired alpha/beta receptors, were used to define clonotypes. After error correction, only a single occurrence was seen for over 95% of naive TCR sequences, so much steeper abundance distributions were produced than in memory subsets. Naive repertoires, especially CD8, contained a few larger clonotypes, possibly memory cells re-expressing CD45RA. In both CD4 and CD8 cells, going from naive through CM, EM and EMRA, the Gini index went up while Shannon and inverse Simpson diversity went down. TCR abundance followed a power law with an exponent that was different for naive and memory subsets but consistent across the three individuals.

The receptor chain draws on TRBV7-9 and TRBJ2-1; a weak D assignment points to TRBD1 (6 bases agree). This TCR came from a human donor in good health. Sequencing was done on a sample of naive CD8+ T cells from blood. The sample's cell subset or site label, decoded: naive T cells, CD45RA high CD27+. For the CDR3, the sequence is CASRGTPKINEQFF. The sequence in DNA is TGTGCCAGCAGGGGGACACCGAAAATCAATGAGCAGTTCTTC. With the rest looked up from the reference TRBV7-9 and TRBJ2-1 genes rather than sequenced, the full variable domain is DTGVSQNPRHKITKRGQNVTFRCDPISEHNRLYWYRQTLGQGPEFLTYFQNEAQLEKSRLLSDRFSAERPKGSFSTLEIQRTEQGDSAMYLCASRGTPKINEQFFGPGTRLTVL.